This entry lists 26 T cell receptor beta chains sequenced from one sample in a study of blood T cell repertoires in COVID-19. This table comes from immunoSEQ multiplex PCR, and its TCRdb copy is limited to in-frame clones, with some not included. The profile covers approximately 50,000 clones, with approximately 85% appearing a single time and under 30% taken by the ten largest. Source material: peripheral blood. Receptors were obtained from a woman over 75 with acute or convalescent COVID-19.

This clone was detected once. The chain employs TRBV7-3 and TRBJ2-1; 8 bases are shared with TRBD1. The ends lost 7 bases at V and 0 bases at J; junction bases unmatched: 5. CDR3 length equals 15 residues. Germline assignment: CDR1 SGHTA and CDR2 FQGTGA. CDR3 DNA sequence: TGTGCCAGCACCCAACAGGGGGGCTCCTACAATGAGCAGTTCTTC. Translation gives CASTQQGGSYNEQFF.

CDR3 protein: CASSGGGTEAFF. DNA of the CDR3: TGTGCCAGCTCGGGCGGGGGCACTGAAGCTTTCTTT. The chain uses TRBV18 and TRBJ1-1; TRBD1 might be the D (5 bases). V was clipped by 6 bases and J by 4 bases, with 9 bases between them. The CDR3 is 12 residues long. Germline loops: CDR1 KGHSH, CDR2 LQKENI.

The rearrangement joins TRBV7-2 to TRBJ2-7, with 12 nucleotides matching TRBD2. Germline V CDR1 and CDR2: SGHTA, FQGNSA. The CDR3 sequence is 15 residues long. The CDR3 nucleotides are TGTGCCAGCAGCCTAGCGGGAGGGCAGGCCTACGAGCAGTACGTC. Protein: CASSLAGGQAYEQYV.

The chain combines TRBV5-4 with TRBJ2-3; 13 nucleotides line up with TRBD2. Germline CDR1 is SGHNT and CDR2 is YYREEE (reference sequence). The CDR3 extends over 17 amino acids. Trimming removed 4 bases from V and 4 bases from J; junction bases left unmatched: 9. CDR3: CASSRWTSGRGSDTQYF. CDR3 bases: TGTGCCAGCAGCCGCTGGACTAGCGGGAGAGGGTCAGATACGCAGTATTTT.

The rearrangement joins TRBV30 to TRBJ1-6, with D tentatively TRBD1 (5 bases). The germline CDR1 and CDR2 sequences are GTSNPN and SVGIG (reference sequence). The CDR3 extends over 13 amino acids. V lost 6 bases and J lost 5, with 11 bases in between. DNA of the CDR3: TGTGCCTGTTCGGGGGGACATAATTCACCCCTCCACTTT. Translation: CACSGGHNSPLHF.

The J gene is TRBJ1-2, the V gene TRBV5-6; possible D gene TRBD1, 6 bases. Germline V CDR1 and CDR2: SGHDT, YYEEEE. CDR3 length: 14 residues. Trimming stripped 4 bases from V and 5 bases from J, with 15 bases between. The CDR3 sequence: CASSPMGAGYGYTF. DNA of the CDR3: TGTGCCAGCAGCCCGATGGGGGCTGGGTATGGCTACACCTTC.

This chain joins TRBV2 and TRBJ1-4, with TRBD1 matching 9 bases. The germline V gene encodes CDR1 SNHLY and CDR2 FYNNEI. V gave up 5 bases and J gave up 8 bases; unmatched junction bases: 6. CDR3 length: 14 residues. The CDR3 loop reads CASSYSTGGEKLFF. DNA for the CDR3: TGTGCCAGCAGTTATTCGACAGGGGGAGAAAAACTGTTTTTT.

This chain links TRBV20-1 with TRBJ2-1, with a weak D call TRBD1 (6 bases). The CDR3 runs to 10 residues. The germline V and J ends were trimmed by 5 bases and 9 bases, with 8 bases remaining between them. From germline, CDR1 is DFQATT and CDR2 SNEGSKA (reference sequence). The CDR3 loop reads CSADRTEQFF. The DNA of the CDR3 is TGCAGTGCTGACAGGACTGAGCAGTTCTTC.

This chain uses TRBV28 with TRBJ2-7, with 10 nucleotides matching TRBD2. The trim removed 6 bases at V and 2 bases at J, leaving 7 bases unmatched. There are 15 residues in the CDR3. The germline CDR1 and CDR2 sequences are MDHEN and SYDVKM. CDR3: CASRPTSGTTYEQYF. In DNA form, the CDR3 reads TGTGCCAGCAGACCCACTAGCGGGACAACCTACGAGCAGTACTTC.

CDR3 nucleotide sequence: TGTGCCAGTAGTGGCTACGGGGGGGCGAGGGAGCAGTTCTTC. Amino acid sequence: CASSGYGGAREQFF. The chain recombines TRBV19 with TRBJ2-1; 8 bases fit TRBD2. The CDR3 covers 14 residues. CDR1 is LNHDA and CDR2 is SQIVND in the germline V gene (reference sequence). The trim removed 5 bases at V and 10 bases at J, leaving 10 bases unmatched. The full variable domain, rest sourced from reference TRBV19 and TRBJ2-1, is DGGITQSPKYLFRKEGQNVTLSCEQNLNHDAMYWYRQDPGQGLRLIYYSQIVNDFQKGDIAEGYSVSREKKESFPLTVTSAQKNPTAFYLCASSGYGGAREQFFGPGTRLTVL.

The chain has TRBV5-1 and TRBJ1-1, with 8 bases fitting TRBD1. Germline V CDR1 and CDR2: SGHRS, YFSETQ. The CDR3 length is 15 residues. V shed 3 bases, J shed 6 bases, and the junction held 10 bases outside the gene matches. The CDR3, as DNA: TGCGCCAGCAGCTCGATGGCGGGACAGGAGGCTGAAGCTTTCTTT. It encodes CASSSMAGQEAEAFF.

The count of this clone is one. The chain links TRBV6-2 or TRBV6-3 to TRBJ1-5; tentatively, D is TRBD1 (6 bases). V lost 0 bases and J lost 1, with 7 bases in between. Germline CDR1 MNHEY, CDR2 SVGEGT. The CDR3 contains 15 residues. For the CDR3, the DNA is TGTGCCAGCAGTTACTCGACAGGAAGCAATCAGCCCCAGCATTTT. Amino acid sequence: CASSYSTGSNQPQHF.

The chain recombines TRBV3-1 (or the pseudogene TRBV3-2) with TRBJ1-2; TRBD1 is a possible D gene (5 bases). The CDR3 has 13 residues. V was clipped by 1 base and J by 8 bases, with 11 bases between them. Germline CDR1 is LGHDT and CDR2 is YNNKEL (reference sequence). CDR3 DNA sequence: TGTGCCAGCAGCCAAGTCCCAGGGTTGGGCTACACCTTC. Amino acid sequence: CASSQVPGLGYTF.

This rearrangement joins TRBV11-2 to TRBJ2-1; 9 bases are a match to TRBD2. The CDR3 runs to 15 residues. J was trimmed by 8 bases and V by 5 bases; bases with no gene match: 10. Germline V gives CDR1 SGHAT, CDR2 FQNNGV. CDR3 DNA sequence: TGTGCCAGCAGCCCCGGGACTAGCAGGACGTATGAGCAGTTCTTC. Translated: CASSPGTSRTYEQFF. Full variable domain (rest looked up from reference TRBV11-2 and TRBJ2-1): EAGVAQSPRYKIIEKRQSVAFWCNPISGHATLYWYQQILGQGPKLLIQFQNNGVVDDSQLPKDRFSAERLKGVDSTLKIQPAKLEDSAVYLCASSPGTSRTYEQFFGPGTRLTVL.

The rearrangement uses TRBV6-1 and TRBJ2-7; D gene ambiguous. The CDR3 spans 14 residues. Germline V lookup: CDR1 MNHNS, CDR2 SASEGT. V lost 2 bases to trimming and J lost 4 bases, with 12 bases between them. The CDR3 region is CASSELGRTYEQYV. The DNA of the CDR3 is TGTGCCAGCAGTGAATTGGGCAGAACTTACGAGCAGTACGTC.

This clone appeared a few times. The chain uses TRBV10-3 and TRBJ1-2, with TRBD1 matching over 7 bases. J was trimmed by 5 bases and V by 9 bases; bases with no gene match: 6. This CDR3 contains 12 residues. From germline, CDR1 is ENHRY and CDR2 SYGVKD. The CDR3 DNA reads TGTGCCATAGGACAGGAGCGTTATGGCTACACCTTC. This gives the protein CAIGQERYGYTF.

This chain uses TRBV18 with TRBJ2-7; 11 positions match TRBD2. The junction had 3 bases not matched to a gene; V was cut back by 5 bases and J by 0 bases. CDR3 length: 15 amino acids. CDR1 is KGHSH and CDR2 is LQKENI in the germline V gene. The CDR3 loop reads CASSVGTSGSYEQYV. CDR3 nucleotide sequence: TGTGCCAGCTCAGTAGGGACTAGCGGCTCCTACGAGCAGTACGTC.

Concerning this clone: Because the CDR3's place on the DNA is in doubt, the DNA is left out and the CDR3 is given as listed by TCRdb. CDR3 loop: CASSTSPGAGDTEAFF. This sequence joins TRBV28 and TRBJ1-1; TRBD1 is taken as the D call from the table, unchecked against the DNA. The CDR3 spans 16 residues, counting both ends. The V gene's germline CDR1 is MDHEN and CDR2 SYDVKM.

The V gene is TRBV5-8, the J gene TRBJ2-2; possibly TRBD1 for D (6 bases). V dropped 4 bases and J dropped 6 bases, with 16 bases sitting between them. Germline V gene sequence: CDR1 SGHTS, CDR2 YDEGEE. The CDR3 runs 15 residues. CDR3 region: CASSEGQLLSGELFF. The CDR3 region has the DNA TGTGCCAGCAGCGAAGGACAGCTCCTTTCCGGGGAGCTGTTTTTT.

The chain uses TRBV12-3 or TRBV12-4 and TRBJ2-1, with TRBD2 identical over 10 bases. The CDR3 has 11 amino acids. The V segment lost 6 bases and the J segment 14 bases; nucleotides outside the gene matches: 4. The CDR3 DNA follows: TGTGCCAGCAGCCGGACTAGCGGAAAGTTCTTC. Translated: CASSRTSGKFF.

This clone was seen just once. The chain is built from TRBV7-3 and TRBJ2-6; TRBD2 aligns across 13 bases. V lost 4 bases, J lost 4 bases, and 7 bases stayed unmatched. Germline values: CDR1 SGHTA, CDR2 FQGTGA. The length of the CDR3 is 18 residues. In DNA, the CDR3 is TGTGCCAGCAGCTCCCCGACTAGCGGGGGGTCCGGGGCCAACGTCCTGACTTTC. It specifies CASSSPTSGGSGANVLTF.

This chain links TRBV2 with TRBJ2-2; 11 bases line up with TRBD2. The CDR3 extends over 15 amino acids. Germline V gene lookup returns CDR1 SNHLY and CDR2 FYNNEI. The V gene end was trimmed by 6 bases and the J gene end by 1 base; junction bases not matched to a gene: 1. The DNA for the CDR3 is TGTGCCAGCAGAGGGACTAGCGGGAACACCGGGGAGCTGTTTTTT. It translates to CASRGTSGNTGELFF.

This chain links TRBV2 with TRBJ2-5, with 13 nucleotides matching TRBD2. V shed 6 bases and J 4 bases; nucleotides not matched to a gene: 5. Germline CDR1 SNHLY, CDR2 FYNNEI. The CDR3 has 15 amino acids. CDR3 loop: CASSGLAGVRETQYF. The CDR3 bases are TGTGCCAGCAGCGGACTAGCGGGAGTACGAGAGACCCAGTACTTC.

V gene TRBV15 combines with J gene TRBJ2-3, with D possibly matching TRBD2 (6 bases). Germline values: CDR1 LNHNV, CDR2 YYDKDF (reference sequence). V lost 4 bases and J lost 6, with 20 bases in between. This CDR3 is built from 16 residues. CDR3 nucleotides: TGTGCCACCAGCAACTACCTTTTAAGTGGGAGGGATACGCAGTATTTT. Translating gives CATSNYLLSGRDTQYF.

The CDR3 DNA sequence: TGTGCCAGCTCCCTAGGCTCCTTGAACACTGAAGCTTTCTTT. This gives the protein CASSLGSLNTEAFF. The genes are TRBV6-5 and TRBJ1-1, with D unresolved. The CDR3 runs 14 residues. V lost 8 bases and J 0 bases, leaving 13 bases between the germline ends. CDR1 is MNHEY, CDR2 SVGAGI, per germline.

Regarding this clone: One end of the junction does not line up with germline, which may come from a read error. The genes are TRBV4-1 and TRBJ2-7, with 9 bases matching TRBD1. This CDR3 region has 14 residues. Germline-derived CDR1 and CDR2 are MGHRA and YSYEKL. As DNA, the CDR3 is TGCGCCAGCAGTCAAGGGACAGGGCCCTACGAGCAGTACTTC. It encodes CASSQGTGPYEQYF.